A selection of T cell receptor beta chains follows, all from one sample in a study of control samples from healthy donors and cancer patients. Generated by immunoSEQ multiplex PCR, the TCRdb table keeps only in-frame clones and is missing some. The table shows 100,000 to 150,000 clones, with roughly 90% occurring only once. Sequencing input: blood. These TCRs come from a man aged 40-50 years in good health. CDR3s include the opening cysteine and the closing phenylalanine or tryptophan. A D gene is named only where the DNA matches it firmly. A clone size is listed for some rows: how often the clone was seen (once, few, many), or a class if it is expanded.

clone_size	v_call	j_call	d_call	cdr3_aa	cdr3_nt
.	TRBV29-1	TRBJ1-3	TRBD1	CSGRQGSGNTIYF	TGCAGCGGACGACAGGGTTCTGGAAACACCATATATTTT
once	TRBV5-1	TRBJ1-4	.	CASSPSTENEKLFF	TGCGCCAGCAGCCCTTCGACAGAAAATGAAAAACTGTTTTTT
.	TRBV27	TRBJ2-4	.	CASSLRQGNIQYF	TGTGCCAGCAGCCTTCGACAAGGAAACATTCAGTACTTC
.	TRBV9	TRBJ2-3	.	CASSAGRPDTQYF	TGTGCCAGCAGCGCTGGTAGGCCGGATACGCAGTATTTT
.	TRBV19	TRBJ2-7	TRBD1	CASKFQGTGVYEQYF	TGTGCCAGTAAGTTTCAGGGGACAGGGGTCTACGAGCAGTACTTC
.	TRBV12-3/TRBV12-4	TRBJ2-5	TRBD1	CASQGQFQETQYF	TGTGCCAGCCAGGGACAGTTCCAAGAGACCCAGTACTTC
.	TRBV7-9	TRBJ1-6	.	CASSMTAPGGQSPLHF	TGTGCCAGCAGCATGACAGCCCCGGGGGGTCAGTCACCCCTCCACTTT
.	TRBV14	TRBJ1-6	.	CASRQVDNSPLHF	TGTGCCAGCAGACAGGTCGATAATTCACCCCTCCACTTT
.	TRBV18	TRBJ2-5	.	CASSDQETQYF	TGTGCCAGCTCAGATCAAGAGACCCAGTACTTC
.	TRBV5-1	TRBJ2-5	.	CASSPGSQETQYF	TGCGCCAGCAGCCCTGGAAGCCAAGAGACCCAGTACTTC
.	TRBV5-1	TRBJ1-1	.	CASSRRSSDLNTEAFF	TGCGCCAGCAGCAGGCGTTCGAGTGATTTGAACACTGAAGCTTTCTTT
.	TRBV30	TRBJ2-2	.	CAWTPGSLLGELFF	TGTGCCTGGACCCCCGGCTCGTTATTAGGGGAGCTGTTTTTT
.	TRBV27	TRBJ2-3	TRBD2	CASSSRGLAGLDTQYF	TGTGCCAGCAGTTCACGGGGACTAGCGGGGTTAGATACGCAGTATTTT
.	TRBV5-4	TRBJ2-1	TRBD2	CASRQSGGTYNEQFF	TGTGCCAGCAGACAGAGCGGGGGGACGTACAATGAGCAGTTCTTC
.	TRBV30	TRBJ2-5	TRBD2	CAWSVRGGETQYF	TGTGCCTGGAGTGTACGGGGGGGAGAGACCCAGTACTTC
.	TRBV7-6	TRBJ2-5	.	CASSLVFGQETQYF	TGTGCCAGCAGCTTAGTATTCGGACAAGAGACCCAGTACTTC
.	TRBV5-1	TRBJ1-6	TRBD1	CASSTTPGTGDNSPLHF	TGCGCCAGCAGTACAACCCCCGGGACAGGGGATAATTCACCCCTCCACTTT
once	TRBV6-5	TRBJ1-1	TRBD1	CASSRQGGGTEAFF	TGTGCCAGCAGTAGACAGGGCGGAGGCACTGAAGCTTTCTTT
.	TRBV6-5	TRBJ2-7	.	CASSLYSNSYEQYF	TGTGCCAGCAGTTTATACAGCAACTCCTACGAGCAGTACTTC
.	TRBV9	TRBJ2-3	TRBD1	CASSGMGQGSTDTQYF	TGTGCCAGCAGCGGGATGGGACAGGGAAGCACAGATACGCAGTATTTT
.	TRBV19	TRBJ2-3	.	CASSIDRVDTDTQYF	TGTGCCAGTAGTATAGACAGGGTAGATACAGATACGCAGTATTTT
.	TRBV7-3	TRBJ2-1	TRBD2	CASSVTHRRLAGGRNEQFF	TGTGCCAGCAGCGTGACACATCGGAGACTAGCGGGGGGCCGTAATGAGCAGTTCTTC
.	TRBV29-1	TRBJ1-2	.	CSVEWFGGGYTF	TGCAGCGTTGAATGGTTCGGGGGTGGCTACACCTTC
.	TRBV5-1	TRBJ1-2	.	CASSLAGGKFYTF	TGCGCCAGCAGCTTGGCGGGGGGGAAGTTCTACACCTTC
.	TRBV12-3/TRBV12-4	TRBJ2-5	.	CASSQSRETQYF	TGTGCCAGCAGCCAATCGAGAGAGACCCAGTACTTC
.	TRBV6-5	TRBJ2-7	TRBD2	CATQLGGTYEQYF	TGTGCCACCCAGCTCGGGGGGACCTACGAGCAGTACTTC
.	TRBV10-3	TRBJ2-3	TRBD2	CAIKSLTSADTQYF	TGTGCCATCAAATCACTAACTAGCGCAGATACGCAGTATTTT
few	TRBV27	TRBJ1-5	.	CASSPTQVTNQPQHF	TGTGCCAGCAGTCCGACACAAGTTACAAATCAGCCCCAGCATTTT
.	TRBV5-4	TRBJ2-5	.	CASSLEAGTGGVTQYF	TGTGCCAGCAGCTTGGAGGCCGGGACGGGTGGGGTGACCCAGTACTTC
once	TRBV7-8	TRBJ1-5	.	CASSGGAGGNQPQHF	TGTGCCAGCAGCGGGGGGGCCGGTGGCAATCAGCCCCAGCATTTT
.	TRBV5-1	TRBJ2-5	.	CASSFSQETQYF	TGCGCCAGCAGCTTCAGCCAAGAGACCCAGTACTTC
.	TRBV2	TRBJ2-2	.	CASIGGELFF	TGTGCCAGCATTGGCGGGGAGCTGTTTTTT
.	TRBV28	TRBJ2-5	TRBD2	CASRPPGTIRTQYF	TGTGCCAGCAGACCACCCGGGACTATTCGGACCCAGTACTTC
.	TRBV19	TRBJ2-2	TRBD1	CASSDPGGANTGELFF	TGTGCCAGTAGTGACCCAGGGGGCGCGAACACCGGGGAGCTGTTTTTT
few	TRBV2	TRBJ2-3	.	CASSDLAGSSTDTQYF	TGTGCCAGCAGTGATTTGGCGGGGTCTAGCACAGATACGCAGTATTTT
once	TRBV6-1	TRBJ2-3	.	CASSGGAAKGTDTQYF	TGTGCCAGCAGTGGGGGGGCAGCTAAGGGCACAGATACGCAGTATTTT
.	TRBV5-1	TRBJ2-5	TRBD2	CASSSLLAGGIETQYF	TGCGCCAGCAGCTCATTACTAGCGGGGGGAATCGAGACCCAGTACTTC
once	TRBV27	TRBJ2-7	TRBD1	CASSLGQGAWHF	TGTGCCAGCAGCCTGGGACAGGGAGCGTGGCACTTC
.	TRBV5-4	TRBJ1-1	.	CASTPGGGDTEAFF	TGTGCCAGCACCCCCGGCGGAGGGGACACTGAAGCTTTCTTT
.	TRBV9	TRBJ2-5	TRBD1	CASSSAGGGETQYF	TGTGCCAGCAGCTCGGCAGGGGGCGGGGAGACCCAGTACTTC
.	TRBV11-3	TRBJ2-5	TRBD2	CASSARTSGGKETQYF	TGTGCCAGCAGCGCGCGGACTAGCGGGGGAAAAGAGACCCAGTACTTC
.	TRBV18	TRBJ2-4	.	CASSPGTANENIQYF	TGTGCCAGCTCACCCGGGACCGCGAACGAAAACATTCAGTACTTC
.	TRBV5-5	TRBJ2-3	.	CAIGPDPSPDTQYF	TGTGCCATCGGTCCGGACCCATCTCCAGATACGCAGTATTTT
.	TRBV30	TRBJ2-7	TRBD2	CAWSVWRGSRNYEQYF	TGTGCCTGGAGTGTATGGCGGGGGAGCCGGAACTACGAGCAGTACTTC
.	TRBV24-1	TRBJ1-5	TRBD1	CATSDAGTGVNQPQHF	TGTGCCACCAGTGACGCCGGGACAGGGGTTAATCAGCCCCAGCATTTT
.	TRBV10-3	TRBJ2-4	.	CAISESFSGTNIQYF	TGTGCCATCAGTGAGTCGTTTAGCGGCACCAACATTCAGTACTTC
.	TRBV11-1	TRBJ2-7	.	CASSLHPAYEQYF	TGTGCCAGCAGCTTACATCCCGCCTACGAGCAGTACTTC
.	TRBV7-9	TRBJ1-2	.	CASSDQGHGYTF	TGTGCCAGCAGCGATCAGGGCCATGGCTACACCTTC
.	TRBV19	TRBJ1-3	.	CASSPTGTGNTIYF	TGTGCCAGTAGTCCGACAGGTACTGGAAACACCATATATTTT
.	TRBV5-1	TRBJ2-1	.	CASSHGERGYEQFF	TGCGCCAGCAGCCACGGGGAGAGGGGTTATGAGCAGTTCTTC
.	TRBV6-5	TRBJ1-1	.	CASSYSNWGSETEAFF	TGTGCCAGCAGTTACTCGAATTGGGGGAGTGAAACTGAAGCTTTCTTT
.	TRBV12-3/TRBV12-4	TRBJ2-7	.	CASSSYEQYF	TGTGCCAGCAGTTCCTACGAGCAGTACTTC
.	TRBV5-5	TRBJ2-2	.	CASSSDNRYTGELFF	TGTGCCAGCAGCTCGGACAATCGGTACACCGGGGAGCTGTTTTTT
.	TRBV12-3/TRBV12-4	TRBJ2-2	.	CASSFTLTGELFF	TGTGCCAGCAGTTTCACACTGACCGGGGAGCTGTTTTTT
.	TRBV19	TRBJ1-2	.	CASSIASPGRARGYTF	TGTGCCAGTAGTATCGCCTCGCCGGGGAGGGCGAGAGGCTACACCTTC